The source of this T cell receptor (beta chain) is a study of T cells after yellow fever vaccination. Using its own MiXCR run on the 5' RACE reads, TCRdb lists one record per CDR3 protein. The sample lists about 200,000 distinct CDR3 sequences; about 3% were seen once. The length of the CDR3 is 15 residues. Germline V gives CDR1 LNHNV, CDR2 YYDKDF (reference sequence). The V segment lost 0 bases and the J segment 5 bases; nucleotides outside the gene matches: 6. This clonotype was detected ten times or more. Antigen unknown. Overall study findings and caveats: The presence of abundant clonotypes contaminating from the bulk population was possible in FACS-sorted repertoires. Booster samples showed a return of most primary-vaccination clones (around 96% CD4, approximately 85% CD8). The secondary T-cell response peaked on day 5, not day 15, but was weaker.

The chain recombines TRBV15 with TRBJ2-7, with TRBD1 matching over 8 bases. The origin of this receptor is a man aged 18 to 29 who received the YFV17D yellow fever vaccine. The sample was CD4+ T cells sorted from PBMCs, taken 10 days after the yellow fever booster vaccination. The CDR3 spells CATSREQGGGNEQYV. The CDR3 DNA reads TGTGCCACCAGCAGAGAACAGGGGGGTGGCAACGAGCAGTACGTC.